The sequence of this T cell receptor (beta chain) was determined in a study of T-cell reconstitution after alpha-beta-depleted transplantation in children. Overall study results and limits: Elevated TCRbeta diversity at day 60 was traced, in some patients, to surviving recipient T cells and thymic progenitors. Expanded clones from the graft, numbering several hundred, reportedly supplied alpha-beta T cells about two months after transplant. Among T cells one year after transplant, newly produced cells accounted for most counts and diversity.

Unique molecular identifiers were incorporated during preparation of the TCRbeta library. TCRdb re-called the PCR reads with MiXCR, one entry per CDR3 protein. The table lists 200,000 to 250,000 distinct CDR3 sequences, roughly 10% of them singletons. This clonotype has ten or more counts. Its specificity is unknown. The length of the CDR3 is 14 residues. With 2 bases removed from V and 8 bases from J, the gap between germline ends came to 15 bases. CDR1 is SEHNR, CDR2 FQNEAQ, per germline (reference sequence). Source: PBMCs, taken before TCRalphabeta/CD19-depleted stem cell transplant. The chain recombines TRBV7-9 with TRBJ1-2, with D tentatively TRBD1 (5 bases). The clonotype was recovered from a child less than two years old with acute myeloid leukemia, due to receive a stem cell transplant. The CDR3 DNA is TGTGCCAGCAGCTTAAGAGCCGGGGGGAACGGCTACACCTTC. This gives the protein CASSLRAGGNGYTF.